The T cell receptor (beta chain) under discussion was sequenced for a study of prognosis after radiotherapy for stage I lung cancer. Findings of the study overall: Post-treatment Shannon entropy following stereotactic body radiation therapy was lower among patients who developed distant metastases.

Two-round multiplex PCR amplified TCR beta CDR3 from genomic DNA. Primers specific to each TRBV and TRBJ gene were used in first-round PCR. MiXCR, run by TCRdb on the multiplex PCR reads, gives a single entry per CDR3 protein. This table holds more than 30,000 distinct CDR3 sequences, about 29% found once. There are 15 residues in the CDR3. The V segment lost 3 bases and the J segment 3 bases; nucleotides outside the gene matches: 8. Germline CDR1 is MNHNS and CDR2 is SASEGT. Remarks on this clonotype: The antigen is unknown.

The clonotype originates from a donor aged 50 or older with non-small cell lung cancer. This chain connects TRBV6-1 to TRBJ2-7; 7 nucleotides match TRBD1. The sequences come from PBMCs, collected before or after stereotactic body radiation therapy (not recorded which). The CDR3 sequence: CASSELRQGVYEQYF. CDR3 nucleotides: TGTGCCAGCAGTGAGCTCCGACAGGGAGTCTACGAGCAGTACTTC.